This T cell receptor beta chain is from a study of T-cell memory formation after mild COVID-19. Turning to this clonotype: Its antigen is undetermined.

Each CDR3 protein gets one entry after TCRdb re-called the 5' RACE reads with MiXCR. The table lists hundreds of thousands of distinct CDR3 sequences, approximately 13% of them singletons, with about 20% in the top ten. Study-level findings and limits: Later expanders leaned CD4+, whereas day 15 to 85 contracting clones were balanced CD4/CD8.

The CDR3 has 15 residues. Germline V gives CDR1 MNHEY, CDR2 SVGAGI. The germline V and J ends were trimmed by 3 bases and 2 bases, with 8 bases remaining between them. The V and J genes are TRBV6-5 and TRBJ2-6, with D uncertain. Material for sequencing was PBMCs or a T cell subset sorted from them (not recorded which). The receptor's source is a man younger than 30 who had mild COVID-19 (a few samples of this study predate the infection). Cell type and time point are not known. The CDR3 is CASSYGQTGANVLTF. DNA for the CDR3: TGTGCCAGCAGTTATGGGCAAACTGGGGCCAACGTCCTGACTTTC.